This paragraph reports one T cell receptor beta chain. These data come from a study of blood T cell repertoires in COVID-19. On the study more broadly: From the United States, Italy and Spain came samples of acute and convalescent COVID-19.

CDR3 size: 13 residues. V was trimmed by 0 bases and J by 14 bases, leaving 14 bases between them. Germline CDR1 reads LNHNV; CDR2 reads YYDKDF (reference sequence). The data were produced by immunoSEQ multiplex PCR, yet TCRdb's version contains in-frame clones alone and is incomplete. This table has over 200,000 clones, 84% appearing once. The source material was peripheral blood. The sequence came from a woman in her fifties or sixties with active or convalescent COVID-19. This chain uses TRBV15 with TRBJ2-1, with D possibly being TRBD1 (6 bases). The CDR3 region has the DNA TGTGCCACCAGCAGAGATGGACCCAGGGGAGAGTTCTTC. This encodes CATSRDGPRGEFF.